The clone carrying this T cell receptor beta chain was seen once. The data were taken from a study of a mutant IDH1 vaccine in newly diagnosed glioma. CDR1 and CDR2 (germline): SEHNR, FQNEAQ (reference sequence). This CDR3 region has 15 residues. The trim removed 5 bases at V and 2 bases at J, leaving 6 bases unmatched. Time point of the sample: baseline, week 1 (first vaccination visit). As for treatment: pre-vaccination baseline after standard-of-care therapy. This table comes from immunoSEQ multiplex PCR, and its TCRdb copy is limited to in-frame clones, with some not included. The repertoire has about 34,000 clones, about 80% of them found once; the top ten carry about 9.4%.

The chain employs TRBV7-9 and TRBJ1-2, with 9 nucleotides matching TRBD1. This receptor was taken from a man over 45 with glioma. Some clones in this sample may be carry-over from other donors' samples. This sample comprised peripheral blood mononuclear cells (PBMCs), obtained from a glioma patient treated with radiotherapy, temozolomide or both. Here the CDR3 reads CASSEGQGTNYGYTF. The DNA of the CDR3 is TGTGCCAGCAGCGAGGGACAGGGAACCAACTATGGCTACACCTTC. The full variable domain, its missing parts supplied by reference TRBV7-9 and TRBJ1-2, is DTGVSQNPRHKITKRGQNVTFRCDPISEHNRLYWYRQTLGQGPEFLTYFQNEAQLEKSRLLSDRFSAERPKGSFSTLEIQRTEQGDSAMYLCASSEGQGTNYGYTFGSGTRLTVV.